Sequencing of this TCR beta chain was carried out in a study of OX40 agonist ivuxolimab in advanced cancers. Study in general: The patients got ivuxolimab, which is an agonistic anti-OX40 (CD134) antibody. Those enrolled were roughly 85% male, with a mean age of around 57 years and ages from 23 to 79. Whole-study results and caveats: Average numbers of expanded clones were greater in CD8+ T cells than in CD4+. At doses 0.1 to 3.0 mg/kg, CD4+ and CD8+ clones expanded.

TCRdb keeps only in-frame clones here, not all; method: immunoSEQ multiplex PCR. The sample consists of just over 90,000 clones, roughly 90% of them appearing once. As concerns this clone: The antigen is undetermined.

The TCR comes from an adult with an advanced solid tumor such as melanoma, head and neck, liver or kidney cancer. The sequencing used CD4+ or CD8+ T cells sorted from blood, collected in a trial of the OX40 agonist ivuxolimab.

The CDR3 nucleotides read TGTGCCAGCCGGGACAGGAAGCCTTACTCCTACGAGCAGTACTTC. As protein: CASRDRKPYSYEQYF. The chain combines TRBV5-6 with TRBJ2-7; 8 positions agree with TRBD1. The CDR3 runs 15 residues. Germline CDR1 and CDR2: SGHDT and YYEEEE. The J segment lost 0 bases and the V segment lost 7 bases, leaving 9 bases of the junction unmatched.